This T cell receptor (beta chain) was identified during a study of T cells after yellow fever vaccination. In its sample, this clonotype was seen a few times. No antigen is known for it. Notes on the study in general: Abundant clonotypes (contaminants from the bulk population) could be present in FACS-sorted repertoires. It was a small share of clonotypes that appeared in both CD4 and CD8 compartments.

They built TCR cDNA with 5'RACE template switching, a step that put in a universal primer site and UMIs. TCRdb redid the calling of the 5' RACE reads with MiXCR, one entry per CDR3 protein. The data contain 600,000 to 750,000 distinct CDR3 sequences, approximately 13% of them singletons. The sequence came from a man between 25 and 39 years old who received the YFV17D yellow fever vaccine. The material sequenced was PBMCs, taken on the day of the yellow fever booster vaccination.

The CDR3, as DNA: TGCAGTGCTGAGTCTTTAGCGGGAGGGAATGAGCAGTTCTTC. This gives the protein CSAESLAGGNEQFF. The chain combines TRBV20-1 with TRBJ2-1, with 11 bases aligning to TRBD2. Losses at the gene ends were 5 bases for V and 7 bases for J; bases not matched to a gene: 7. The V gene's germline CDR1 is DFQATT and CDR2 SNEGSKA (reference sequence). The CDR3 is 14 residues long.